Listed below are T cell receptor beta chains from one sample, sequenced in a study of somatic mutations in cytotoxic T cells in rheumatoid arthritis. The table came from immunoSEQ multiplex PCR; TCRdb's copy has only in-frame clones and leaves some out. The table includes roughly 11,000 clones, less than 85% detected once. The sample was CD8+ T cells sorted from blood. These receptors were taken from a woman aged 40 to 50 in good health. Each CDR3 is given with its conserved first and last residue. The order of the fields is J gene, V gene, D gene, clone size, CDR3 DNA, CDR3 protein. The D gene is left open where the match is weak. Clone size, where shown, is once, few, many, or a class for clones that have expanded.

TRBJ2-1 TRBV4-3 TRBD2 . TGCGCCAGCAGCCGGGCACTTCCGGGACTAGCGGCCCATGAGCAGTTCTTC CASSRALPGLAAHEQFF
TRBJ2-7 TRBV29-1 TRBD2 . TGCAGCGCCTTAGCGGGTGAGCAGTACTTC CSALAGEQYF
TRBJ2-7 TRBV30 . . TGTGCCTGGAGTGTGGGCGGGCTAGCCTACGAGCAGTACTTC CAWSVGGLAYEQYF
TRBJ2-4 TRBV6-1 TRBD1 . TGTGCCAGCAGTGAATACTTCGGACAGGGAAGGGACATTCAGTACTTC CASSEYFGQGRDIQYF
TRBJ1-1 TRBV5-4 TRBD1 medium-sized TGTGCCAGCAGCCATGGACAGGATGAAGCTTTCTTT CASSHGQDEAFF
TRBJ2-3 TRBV5-6 TRBD2 . TGTGCCAGCAGCTTGGCCGGGTCGGGACTACCTAGCACAGATACGCAGTATTTT CASSLAGSGLPSTDTQYF
TRBJ1-1 TRBV5-3 . . TGTGCCAGAAGCGAGACAGGTCGTGACACTGAAGCTTTCTTT CARSETGRDTEAFF
TRBJ1-4 TRBV4-2 . . TGTGCCAGCAAACCAGAGTACTCGGAAAAACTGTTTTTT CASKPEYSEKLFF
TRBJ2-5 TRBV28 TRBD1 . TGTGCCAGCAGGCGGGACAGGGGAAACAACCAAGAGACCCAGTACTTC CASRRDRGNNQETQYF
TRBJ2-1 TRBV30 . few TGTGCCTGGAGTCCAACACCCCGGGACTTTAGCTACAATGAGCAGTTCTTC CAWSPTPRDFSYNEQFF
TRBJ2-7 TRBV7-9 . few TGTGCCAGCAGCCAAGACATAACGGGCGGCTACGAGCAGTACTTC CASSQDITGGYEQYF
TRBJ1-4 TRBV9 . . TGTGCCAGCAGCGGATCCGAGGCCGGAGGTGAAAAACTGTTTTTT CASSGSEAGGEKLFF
TRBJ2-3 TRBV7-3 . . TGTGCCAGCAGCTTAATGGGCAGGGCAGATACGCAGTATTTT CASSLMGRADTQYF
TRBJ1-1 TRBV11-3 TRBD1 once TGTGCCAGCAGCCCGCGCACAGGGGGCACCATGAACACTGAAGCTTTCTTT CASSPRTGGTMNTEAFF
TRBJ2-1 TRBV11-3 . . TGTGCCAGCAGCTTAGGCGGACTAAATCCCTACAATGAGCAGTTCTTC CASSLGGLNPYNEQFF
TRBJ1-2 TRBV7-9 . medium-sized TGTGCCAGCAGCTTAGTAAGTTCGGACTATGGCTACACCTTC CASSLVSSDYGYTF
TRBJ2-5 TRBV9 . . TGTGCCAGCAGCCCAGGGGCTAGTCATACCCAAGAGACCCAGTACTTC CASSPGASHTQETQYF
TRBJ1-3 TRBV6-6 . . TGTGCCAGCAACCCGACCTTCTCTGGAAACACCATATATTTT CASNPTFSGNTIYF
TRBJ1-2 TRBV4-2 . large TGTGCCAGCAGCCAAGTCGGGCAGAGGACCTATGGCTACACCTTC CASSQVGQRTYGYTF
TRBJ2-1 TRBV4-3 . . TGCGCCAGCAGCCAAGCGGACTCAGCGACCTCCTCCTACAATGAGCAGTTCTTC CASSQADSATSSYNEQFF
TRBJ1-2 TRBV6-5 . . TGTGCCAGCAGGCTAAATGGGGACCCCCGGGGCTACACCTTC CASRLNGDPRGYTF
TRBJ1-1 TRBV10-1 . . TGCGCCAGCAGGGCTAGGGAAAACACTGAAGCTTTCTTT CASRARENTEAFF
TRBJ1-2 TRBV9 . . TGTGCCAGCAGCGTAGCCCCCCCGGCAAATGGCTACACCTTC CASSVAPPANGYTF
TRBJ2-2 TRBV19 TRBD1 few TGTGCCAGTAGTTGGGGACAGGGAGAGCTGTTTTTT CASSWGQGELFF
TRBJ2-5 TRBV7-7 . . TGTGCTAGCAGTTCCTCCGTGGGGATTCAAGAGACCCAGTACTTC CASSSSVGIQETQYF
TRBJ2-3 TRBV2 . once TGTGCCAGCAGTCAATCGGGACGGACCACAGATACGCAGTATTTT CASSQSGRTTDTQYF
TRBJ1-1 TRBV7-9 . . TGTGCCAGCAGCTTAGTTTCCAGATACACTGAAGCTTTCTTT CASSLVSRYTEAFF
TRBJ2-1 TRBV9 TRBD2 . TGTGCCAGCAGCGTAGAGGGGACTAGCGGAGTTTACAATGAGCAGTTCTTC CASSVEGTSGVYNEQFF
TRBJ2-7 TRBV10-2 . . TGCGCCAGCAGCGATGGCTGGGCGGGCGGCTACGAGCAGTACTTC CASSDGWAGGYEQYF
TRBJ1-1 TRBV19 . . TGTGCCAGTAGTATAAGCGGGGACACTGAAGCTTTCTTT CASSISGDTEAFF
TRBJ1-1 TRBV5-1 . . TGCGCCAGCAGCTTTAGGGACCACACTGAAGCTTTCTTT CASSFRDHTEAFF
TRBJ1-5 TRBV4-1 . few TGCGCCAGCAGCCAAGGTAATAATCAGCCCCAGCATTTT CASSQGNNQPQHF
TRBJ1-2 TRBV29-1 TRBD1 . TGCAGCGTTGAACGAGGACAGGGTGATGGCTACACCTTC CSVERGQGDGYTF
TRBJ2-2 TRBV13 . . TGTGCCAGCAGCTTCAGTCGGAACACCGGGGAGCTGTTTTTT CASSFSRNTGELFF
TRBJ1-2 TRBV7-8 . . TGTGCCAGCAGCTTAGGCGGCGATGGCTACACCTTC CASSLGGDGYTF
TRBJ1-2 TRBV28 TRBD1 . TGTGCCAGCAGTGGGACAGGAGGAGGCTATGGCTACACCTTC CASSGTGGGYGYTF
TRBJ1-3 TRBV2 TRBD1 . TGTGCCAGCAGTGAGGGACAGGGGGCTGGAAACACCATATATTTT CASSEGQGAGNTIYF
TRBJ2-3 TRBV4-1 . . TGCGCCAGCAGCCAAGAAGCGACTTTTGATTCAGATACGCAGTATTTT CASSQEATFDSDTQYF
TRBJ2-1 TRBV29-1 . . TGCAGCGTCCGTCTAGCGAGCTCCTACAATGAGCAGTTCTTC CSVRLASSYNEQFF
TRBJ2-2 TRBV6-6 . . TGTGCCAGCAGTTACTTTAGTTCCGGCACCGGGGAGCTGTTTTTT CASSYFSSGTGELFF
TRBJ2-1 TRBV7-9 . . TGTGCCAGCAGCCAACTGTCCTACAATGAGCAGTTCTTC CASSQLSYNEQFF
TRBJ2-1 TRBV7-9 TRBD2 . TGTGCCAGCAGAGCTAGCGGGAGGGGTGAGCAGTTCTTC CASRASGRGEQFF
TRBJ2-3 TRBV6-5 . . TGTGCCAGCAGTTCAAACAATATGGGTTTCCCAGATACGCAGTATTTT CASSSNNMGFPDTQYF
TRBJ1-1 TRBV10-3 . . TGTGCCATCGTAGGAGAGGGTGAAGCTTTCTTT CAIVGEGEAFF
TRBJ2-3 TRBV7-9 . . TGTGCCAGCAGCTTAGGAGGGGGGGCAGATACGCAGTATTTT CASSLGGGADTQYF
TRBJ2-2 TRBV9 . . TGTGCCAGCAGCGTGTCTCGGGGTAACACCGGGGAGCTGTTTTTT CASSVSRGNTGELFF
TRBJ1-1 TRBV7-8 . . TGTGCCAGCAGCAGACCGGGGAATGGGGACACTGAAGCTTTCTTT CASSRPGNGDTEAFF
TRBJ2-1 TRBV15 . . TGTGCCACCAGCAGGGGAGAGGGGGACTACAATGAGCAGTTCTTC CATSRGEGDYNEQFF
TRBJ2-2 TRBV7-9 TRBD2 once TGTGCCAGCAGCTTGGGCCTTAGCGGGAAGAACACCGGGGAGCTGTTTTTT CASSLGLSGKNTGELFF
TRBJ1-2 TRBV30 . once TGTGCCTGGAGTGTAACAGGCGGTCTGGGTGGCTATGGCTACACCTTC CAWSVTGGLGGYGYTF
TRBJ2-7 TRBV7-3 TRBD2 . TGTGCCAGCAGCTTAATAGCGGGAGTCAATCACGAGCAGTACTTC CASSLIAGVNHEQYF
TRBJ2-3 TRBV10-1 . . TGCGCCAGCAGTGATGTTGAGAGGCTGGAGGGCACAGATACGCAGTATTTT CASSDVERLEGTDTQYF
TRBJ2-2 TRBV7-9 TRBD2 few TGTGCCAGCAGCTCTTGGACTAGCGGAAACACCGGGGAGCTGTTTTTT CASSSWTSGNTGELFF
TRBJ1-1 TRBV11-2 . few TGTGCCAGCAGGGCCCGGGCCCGGGCGCTTACTGAAGCTTTCTTT CASRARARALTEAFF